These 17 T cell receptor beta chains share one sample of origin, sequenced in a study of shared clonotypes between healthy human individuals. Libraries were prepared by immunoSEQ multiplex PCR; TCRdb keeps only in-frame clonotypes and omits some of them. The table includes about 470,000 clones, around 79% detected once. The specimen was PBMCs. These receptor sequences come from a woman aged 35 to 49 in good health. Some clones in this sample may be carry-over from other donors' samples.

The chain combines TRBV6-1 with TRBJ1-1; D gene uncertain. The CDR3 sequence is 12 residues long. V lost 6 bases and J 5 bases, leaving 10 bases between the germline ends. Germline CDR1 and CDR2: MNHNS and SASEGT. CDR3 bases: TGTGCCAGCAGAGAGCTTGGAACTGAAGCTTTCTTT. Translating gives CASRELGTEAFF.

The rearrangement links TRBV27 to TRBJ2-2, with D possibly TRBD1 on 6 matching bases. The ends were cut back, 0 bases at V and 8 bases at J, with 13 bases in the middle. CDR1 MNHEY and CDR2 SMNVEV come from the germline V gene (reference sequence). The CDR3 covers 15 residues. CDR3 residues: CASSLSFAGQGELFF. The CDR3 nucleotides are TGTGCCAGCAGTTTATCGTTCGCAGGACAGGGGGAGCTGTTTTTT.

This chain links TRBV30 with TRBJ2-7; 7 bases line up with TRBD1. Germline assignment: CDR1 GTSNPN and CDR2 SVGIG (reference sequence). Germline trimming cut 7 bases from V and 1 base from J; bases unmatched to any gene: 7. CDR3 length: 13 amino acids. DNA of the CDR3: TGTGCCTCCCGGGACAGAAATTCCTACGAGCAGTACTTC. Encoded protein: CASRDRNSYEQYF.

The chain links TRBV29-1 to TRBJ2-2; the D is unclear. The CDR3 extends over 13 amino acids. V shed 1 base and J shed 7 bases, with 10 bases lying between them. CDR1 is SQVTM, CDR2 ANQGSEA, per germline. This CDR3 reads CSVEVGIDGELFF. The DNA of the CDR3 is TGCAGCGTTGAAGTGGGGATCGACGGGGAGCTGTTTTTT.

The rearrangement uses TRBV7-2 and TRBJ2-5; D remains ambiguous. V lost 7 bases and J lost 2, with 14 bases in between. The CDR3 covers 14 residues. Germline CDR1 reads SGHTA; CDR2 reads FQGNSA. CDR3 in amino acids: CASTASWSQETQYF. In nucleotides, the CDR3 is TGTGCCAGCACTGCGTCTTGGAGTCAAGAGACCCAGTACTTC.

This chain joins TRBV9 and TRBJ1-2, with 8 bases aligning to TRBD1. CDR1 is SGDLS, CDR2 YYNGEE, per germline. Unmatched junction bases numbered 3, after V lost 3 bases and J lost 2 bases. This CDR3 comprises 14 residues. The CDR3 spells CASSGRGQNYGYTF. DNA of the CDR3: TGTGCCAGCAGCGGCAGGGGGCAAAACTATGGCTACACCTTC.

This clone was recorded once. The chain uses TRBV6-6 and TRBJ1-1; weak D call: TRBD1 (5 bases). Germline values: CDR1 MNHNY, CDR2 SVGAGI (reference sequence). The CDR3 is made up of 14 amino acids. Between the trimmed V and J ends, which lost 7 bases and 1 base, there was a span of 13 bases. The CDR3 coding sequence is TGTGCCAGCATCAACGGAGGGGCGAACACTGAAGCTTTCTTT. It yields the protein CASINGGANTEAFF.

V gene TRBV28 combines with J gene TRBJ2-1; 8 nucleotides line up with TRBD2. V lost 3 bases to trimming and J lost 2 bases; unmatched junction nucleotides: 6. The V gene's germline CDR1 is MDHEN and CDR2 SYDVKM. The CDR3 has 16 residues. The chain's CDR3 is CASSLVRAGAYNEQFF. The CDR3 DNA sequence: TGTGCCAGCAGTTTGGTTCGAGCGGGAGCCTACAATGAGCAGTTCTTC.

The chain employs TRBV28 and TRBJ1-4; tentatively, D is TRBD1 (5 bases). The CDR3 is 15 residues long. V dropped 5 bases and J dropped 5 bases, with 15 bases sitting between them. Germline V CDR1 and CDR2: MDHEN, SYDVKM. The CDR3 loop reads CASSHTGTENEKLFF. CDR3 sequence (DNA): TGTGCCAGCAGTCACACCGGGACGGAAAATGAAAAACTGTTTTTT.

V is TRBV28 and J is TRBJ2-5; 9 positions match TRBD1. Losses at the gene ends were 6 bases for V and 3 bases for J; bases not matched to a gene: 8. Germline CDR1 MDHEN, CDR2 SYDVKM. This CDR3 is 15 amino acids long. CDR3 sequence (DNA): TGTGCCAGCAGACGCCCCGGGACAGGGAAAGAGACCCAGTACTTC. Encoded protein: CASRRPGTGKETQYF.

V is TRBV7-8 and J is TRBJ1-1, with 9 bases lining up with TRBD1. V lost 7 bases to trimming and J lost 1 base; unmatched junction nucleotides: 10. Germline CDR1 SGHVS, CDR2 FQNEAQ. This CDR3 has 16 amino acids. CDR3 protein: CASTTYRGLRNTEAFF. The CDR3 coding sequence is TGTGCCAGCACCACTTACAGGGGGCTGAGGAACACTGAAGCTTTCTTT.

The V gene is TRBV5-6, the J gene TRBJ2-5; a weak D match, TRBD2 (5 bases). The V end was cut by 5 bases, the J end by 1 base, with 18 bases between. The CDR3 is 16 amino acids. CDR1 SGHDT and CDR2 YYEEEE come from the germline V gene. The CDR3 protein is CASSPLGSGAQETQYF. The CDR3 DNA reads TGTGCCAGCAGTCCTTTAGGCAGCGGAGCCCAAGAGACCCAGTACTTC. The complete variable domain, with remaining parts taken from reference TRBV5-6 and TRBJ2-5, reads DAGVTQSPTHLIKTRGQQVTLRCSPKSGHDTVSWYQQALGQGPQFIFQYYEEEERQRGNFPDRFSGHQFPNYSSELNVNALLLGDSALYLCASSPLGSGAQETQYFGPGTRLLVL.

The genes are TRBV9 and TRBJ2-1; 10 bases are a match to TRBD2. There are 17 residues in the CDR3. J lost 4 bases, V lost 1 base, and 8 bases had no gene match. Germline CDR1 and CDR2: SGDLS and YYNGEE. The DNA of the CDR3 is TGTGCCAGCAGCGTATCCCCCAGCGGGAGGGTTTACAATGAGCAGTTCTTC. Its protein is CASSVSPSGRVYNEQFF. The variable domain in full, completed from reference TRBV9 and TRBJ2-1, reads DSGVTQTPKHLITATGQRVTLRCSPRSGDLSVYWYQQSLDQGLQFLIQYYNGEERAKGNILERFSAQQFPDLHSELNLSSLELGDSALYFCASSVSPSGRVYNEQFFGPGTRLTVL.

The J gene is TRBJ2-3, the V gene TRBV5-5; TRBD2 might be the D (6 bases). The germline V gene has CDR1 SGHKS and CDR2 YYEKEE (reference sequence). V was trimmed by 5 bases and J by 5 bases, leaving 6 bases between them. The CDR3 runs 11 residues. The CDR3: CASRGGDTQYF. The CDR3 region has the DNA TGTGCCAGCAGGGGGGGAGATACGCAGTATTTT.

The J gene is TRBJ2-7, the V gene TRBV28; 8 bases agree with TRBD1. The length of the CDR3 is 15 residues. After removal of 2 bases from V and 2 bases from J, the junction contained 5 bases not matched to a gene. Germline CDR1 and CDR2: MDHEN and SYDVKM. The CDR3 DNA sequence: TGTGCCAGCAGTTTACACGGACAGGGAGCCTACGAGCAGTACTTC. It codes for CASSLHGQGAYEQYF.

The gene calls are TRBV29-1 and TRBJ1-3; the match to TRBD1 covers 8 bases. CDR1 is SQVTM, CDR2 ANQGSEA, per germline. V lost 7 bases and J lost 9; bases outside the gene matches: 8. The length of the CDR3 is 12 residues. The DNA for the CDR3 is TGCAGCGGTGGACAGGGAGGAGGCACCATATATTTT. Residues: CSGGQGGGTIYF.

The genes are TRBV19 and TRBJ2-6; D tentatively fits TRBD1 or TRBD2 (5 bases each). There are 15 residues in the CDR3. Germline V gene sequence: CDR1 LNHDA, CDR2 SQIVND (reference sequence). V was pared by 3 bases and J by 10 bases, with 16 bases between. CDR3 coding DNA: TGTGCCAGTAGTATGGGGACCCTCGGGCGTAACGTCCTGACTTTC. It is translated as CASSMGTLGRNVLTF. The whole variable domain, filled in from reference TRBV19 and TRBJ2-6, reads DGGITQSPKYLFRKEGQNVTLSCEQNLNHDAMYWYRQDPGQGLRLIYYSQIVNDFQKGDIAEGYSVSREKKESFPLTVTSAQKNPTAFYLCASSMGTLGRNVLTFGAGSRLTVL.